Here is one T cell receptor beta chain with its context. No cognate antigen has been identified for it. Base qualities are not recorded, but no much larger clone differs from it by a single base. This sample was included in a study of OX40 agonist ivuxolimab in advanced cancers. At the level of the whole study: The costimulatory receptor OX40 (CD134) was targeted by ivuxolimab, a fully human IgG2 agonistic monoclonal antibody. Intravenous ivuxolimab was administered to patients every 2 weeks at six dose levels: 0.01, 0.1, 0.3, 1.5, 3 and 10 mg/kg. Of the approximately 54 dose-escalation patients, hepatocellular carcinoma was present in about 20, melanoma in approximately 15, renal cell carcinoma in 9 and head and neck cancer in 9. The dose-escalation cohort was almost 85% male with a mean age of about 60 years, ranging from roughly 23 to 79. Patients were allowed to have had prior anti-PD-1, anti-PD-L1 or anti-CTLA-4 therapy, and approximately 40% of the dose-escalation patients had previously received checkpoint inhibitors. Partial responses were achieved by three dose-escalation patients, of whom one had hepatocellular carcinoma and two had cutaneous melanoma. Peripheral TCRbeta sequencing aimed to test whether ivuxolimab altered TCR sequence diversity and caused clonal T-cell expansion. The paper reports the monotherapy dose-escalation portion (N ≈ 52 patients) of the phase I ivuxolimab trial. General conclusions and limits of the study: Low levels of normalized T-cell clonal expansion were also shown by some nonresponding patients. After ivuxolimab, expanded clones were on average more numerous among CD8+ T cells than among CD4+ T cells. Clonal expansion of both CD4+ and CD8+ blood T cells was observed from baseline to week 6 at doses 0.1 to 3.0 mg/kg. Antigen specificity was not determined for the clonally expanded peripheral T cells. In the 0.1-3.0 mg/kg groups, partial responders had among the lowest normalized peripheral clonal expansion, particularly in CD8+ T cells.

For sequencing of the TCRbeta CDR3 region, genomic DNA was extracted from the sorted cells. The immunoSEQ Assay was used for sequencing of TCRbeta CDR3 regions. The table comes from immuneACCESS by way of TCRdb, which keeps in-frame sequences with V and J called. Part of the clones is missing from these tables; in studies checked, under half for an unresolved V gene and the rest for unknown reasons. The sample includes several thousand clones, with approximately 84% observed a single time. Roughly 29% of the sample belongs to the ten largest clones. The trial excluded patients who had a history of autoimmune disease or were on systemic immunosuppression. Peripheral blood for TCR sequencing was collected from all dose cohorts at baseline, on cycle 4 day 1, and on cycle 7 day 1. The samples were taken from a phase I, first-in-human, multicenter, open-label dose-escalation trial of ivuxolimab. Adults with locally advanced or metastatic melanoma, renal cell, hepatocellular, or head and neck squamous cell carcinoma were enrolled in the trial. CD4+ and CD8+ T cells were sorted separately from peripheral blood before TCR sequencing.

Its CDR3 holds 15 amino acids, cysteine through phenylalanine. The only DNA kept is the CDR3, 45 bases in frame from the first base. The germline V gene encodes CDR1 SEHNR and CDR2 FQNEAQ (reference sequence). From V the trimming removes 6 bases and from J it removes 5 bases, while the gene matches leave 6 bases of the junction unaccounted for. The chain links TRBV7-9 with TRBJ2-1, and TRBD2 matches 11 of the central bases. This TCR came from an adult with an advanced solid tumor such as melanoma, head and neck, liver or kidney cancer. The sequences come from CD4+ or CD8+ T cells sorted from blood, collected in a trial of the OX40 agonist ivuxolimab. This receptor carries the CDR3 CASRVAGGPDNEQFF. The nucleotides are TGTGCCAGCAGGGTAGCGGGAGGGCCCGACAATGAGCAGTTCTTC.